These 21 T cell receptor beta chains share one sample of origin, sequenced in a study of T cells in Graves' hyperthyroidism and ophthalmopathy. TCR beta CDR3 region amplification was performed from RNA transcripts. The TCR CDR3 first-round RT-PCR relied on the HTBI primer set. TCRdb reprocessed the multiplex PCR reads via MiXCR and lists one record per CDR3 protein. This sample yields around 440,000 distinct CDR3 sequences, of which approximately 14% are seen a single time; 13% to 15% belongs to the top ten. The specimen sequenced was blood. The receptors stem from a woman aged 18-35 years with Graves' hyperthyroidism.

This clonotype was seen only a few times. CDR3 in amino acids: CASSGDSGRAADTQYF. DNA for the CDR3: TGTGCCAGCAGCGGGGATAGCGGGAGGGCCGCAGATACGCAGTATTTT. The V call is TRBV7-3, the J call TRBJ2-3; TRBD2 matches 11 bases. The junction had 8 bases not matched to a gene; V was cut back by 5 bases and J by 4 bases. The germline V gene has CDR1 SGHTA and CDR2 FQGTGA. The CDR3 extends over 16 amino acids.

The chain has TRBV5-1 and TRBJ2-5; D remains unclear. V lost 4 bases, J lost 2 bases, and 9 bases lay in between. CDR1 is SGHRS, CDR2 YFSETQ, per germline. The CDR3 has 13 residues. CDR3 DNA sequence: TGCGCCAGCAGCATCAGGCCTCAAGAGACCCAGTACTTC. Protein sequence: CASSIRPQETQYF.

This clonotype occurred a few times. The chain carries TRBV5-1 and TRBJ2-5; TRBD2 aligns across 7 bases. The CDR3 consists of 17 residues. Trimming removed 4 bases from V and 1 base from J; junction bases left unmatched: 13. Germline V gene sequence: CDR1 SGHRS, CDR2 YFSETQ. CDR3 sequence reads: CASSPTGRAGTQETQYF. The CDR3 region has the DNA TGCGCCAGCAGCCCAACCGGAAGAGCGGGAACCCAAGAGACCCAGTACTTC.

This clonotype showed up many times. The genes are TRBV20-1 and TRBJ1-2; D call uncertain. The germline V gene encodes CDR1 DFQATT and CDR2 SNEGSKA (reference sequence). The CDR3 is made up of 12 amino acids. Trimming left V 0 bases short and J 7 bases short, with 9 bases between. The CDR3 DNA sequence: TGCAGTGCTAGAGATCTTACAATTGGCTACACCTTC. As protein: CSARDLTIGYTF.

To note about this clonotype: Just one base apart from a much larger clone, this may be a read error. The V and J genes are TRBV3-1 and TRBJ1-2; TRBD1 might be the D (6 bases). Per germline, CDR1 LGHDT and CDR2 YNNKEL (reference sequence). The CDR3 length is 17 residues. The CDR3 DNA reads TGTGCCAGCAGCCAAGTGGGGGCTCTTCTATTTAACTATGGCTACGCCTTC. This encodes CASSQVGALLFNYGYAF.

The genes are TRBV3-1 and TRBJ2-7; TRBD2 might be the D (7 bases). Germline loops: CDR1 LGHDT, CDR2 YNNKEL (reference sequence). V lost 1 base and J lost 0, with 10 bases in between. The CDR3 runs 15 residues. CDR3 DNA: TGTGCCAGCAGCCAAGGGGGGGGGGCCTCCTACGAGCAGTACTTC. Translation: CASSQGGGASYEQYF.

This clonotype was counted at least ten times. The CDR3 sequence is CASGGGYQETQYF. DNA of the CDR3: TGTGCCAGCGGGGGGGGATATCAAGAGACCCAGTACTTC. This chain joins TRBV12-3 or TRBV12-4 and TRBJ2-5, with TRBD2 matching over 7 bases. V lost 8 bases, J lost 2 bases, and 5 bases stayed unmatched. The CDR3 length is 13 residues.

This clonotype turned up a few times. V gene TRBV9 combines with J gene TRBJ2-5, with D tentatively TRBD2 (5 bases). CDR3 length: 17 residues. V was cut by 4 bases and J by 1 base, with 20 bases left in between. From germline, CDR1 is SGDLS and CDR2 YYNGEE. The DNA of the CDR3 is TGTGCCAGCAGCCCCGGTTTAGCTAGCTCGACCCAAGAGACCCAGTACTTC. Protein: CASSPGLASSTQETQYF.

V gene TRBV19 combines with J gene TRBJ2-2; D might be TRBD2 (6 bases). Germline V gene lookup returns CDR1 LNHDA and CDR2 SQIVND (reference sequence). Trimming removed 5 bases from V and 6 bases from J, with 19 bases in between. This CDR3 spans 16 amino acids. The CDR3 loop is CASSPIMGGFPGELFF. The DNA of the CDR3 is TGTGCCAGTAGTCCAATTATGGGAGGATTCCCCGGGGAGCTGTTTTTT.

To note about this clonotype: With a much larger clone just one base away, this may be a read error. The chain carries TRBV6-2 or TRBV6-3 and TRBJ1-1; 11 nucleotides align to TRBD1. The CDR3 is 15 residues long. CDR1 MNHEY and CDR2 SVGEGT come from the germline V gene. CDR3 nucleotides: TGTGCCAGCAGTCACTCGGGACAGGGGGACGCTGAAGCTTTCTTT. Translation: CASSHSGQGDAEAFF.

A few counts support this clonotype. The chain has TRBV6-1 and TRBJ1-5; no clear D. V was clipped by 3 bases and J by 7 bases, with 10 bases between them. The V gene's germline CDR1 is MNHNS and CDR2 SASEGT. This CDR3 is 13 amino acids long. CDR3 in DNA: TGTGCCAGCAGTGAGCAGGTAGGGCAGCCCCAGCATTTT. Its translation is CASSEQVGQPQHF.

The chain has TRBV2 and TRBJ1-2; TRBD1 agrees at 11 bases. The length of the CDR3 is 14 residues. Germline V gene data show CDR1 as SNHLY and CDR2 as FYNNEI. The trim removed 7 bases at V and 5 bases at J, leaving 6 bases unmatched. The CDR3, as DNA: TGTGCCAGCAACCGGGACAGGGGGGCATATGGCTACACCTTC. Encoded protein: CASNRDRGAYGYTF. The full variable domain, in which reference TRBV2 and TRBJ1-2 provide the parts outside the CDR3, is EPEVTQTPSHQVTQMGQEVILRCVPISNHLYFYWYRQILGQKVEFLVSFYNNEISEKSEIFDDQFSVERPDGSNFTLKIRSTKLEDSAMYFCASNRDRGAYGYTFGSGTRLTVV.

This chain connects TRBV6-5 to TRBJ2-7; TRBD2 matches 8 bases. The J segment lost 6 bases and the V segment lost 2 bases, leaving 3 bases of the junction unmatched. CDR3 length: 13 residues. Germline CDR1 is MNHEY and CDR2 is SVGAGI. In DNA form, the CDR3 reads TGTGCCAGCAGTTACCGAGGGACTAGCGAGCAGTACTTC. Its protein product is CASSYRGTSEQYF.

The chain recombines TRBV4-2 with TRBJ2-3; D gene uncertain. Trimming shortened V by 5 bases and J by 0 bases, and 9 bases separated the two germline ends. The CDR3 is 14 residues long. CDR1 is LGHNA, CDR2 YNFKEQ, per germline. The CDR3 DNA sequence: TGTGCCAGCAGCTCTCAGCTGAGCACAGATACGCAGTATTTT. Translation gives CASSSQLSTDTQYF.

At least ten counts were recorded for this clonotype. The rearrangement uses TRBV9 and TRBJ2-7, with D unresolved. The CDR3 contains 10 residues. Trimming removed 3 bases from V and 4 bases from J, with 2 bases in between. Germline assignment: CDR1 SGDLS and CDR2 YYNGEE. This CDR3 reads CASSAYEQYF. As DNA, the CDR3 is TGTGCCAGCAGCGCGTACGAGCAGTACTTC.

This clonotype appeared many times. Compared with germline, one end of the junction differs, possibly owing to a read error. This rearrangement joins TRBV3-1 to TRBJ1-2; D not certain. Germline V gene data show CDR1 as LGHDT and CDR2 as YNNKEL (reference sequence). The CDR3 has 12 amino acids. The CDR3 is CASRHSNYGYTF. CDR3 bases: TGTGCCAGCCGCCACAGTAACTATGGCTACACCTTC. Variable domain in full (rest from reference TRBV3-1 and TRBJ1-2): DTAVSQTPKYLVTQMGNDKSIKCEQNLGHDTMYWYKQDSKKFLKIMFSYNNKELIINETVPNRFSPKSPDKAHLNLHINSLELGDSAVYFCASRHSNYGYTFGSGTRLTVV.

At least ten counts were recorded for this clonotype. The rearrangement uses TRBV7-8 and TRBJ2-1; 10 nucleotides agree with TRBD2. The CDR3 runs to 14 residues. Per the germline V gene, CDR1 is SGHVS and CDR2 is FQNEAQ. V lost 0 bases and J lost 13; bases outside the gene matches: 6. Here the CDR3 reads CASSLALEREGQFF. CDR3 nucleotides: TGTGCCAGCAGCTTAGCGCTTGAGCGGGAGGGCCAGTTCTTC.

V is TRBV14 and J is TRBJ2-2, with 8 positions matching TRBD1. Germline V gene lookup returns CDR1 SGHDN and CDR2 FVKESK. The CDR3 has 13 residues. Losses at the gene ends were 4 bases for V and 6 bases for J; bases not matched to a gene: 1. The CDR3: CASSRQGSGELFF. The CDR3 nucleotides are TGTGCCAGCAGCCGACAGGGGTCCGGGGAGCTGTTTTTT. The full variable domain, with the rest looked up from reference TRBV14 and TRBJ2-2, is EAGVTQFPSHSVIEKGQTVTLRCDPISGHDNLYWYRRVMGKEIKFLLHFVKESKQDESGMPNNRFLAERTGGTYSTLKVQPAELEDSGVYFCASSRQGSGELFFGEGSRLTVL.

This clonotype has a handful of counts. The chain carries TRBV6-1 and TRBJ2-1; D not resolved. This CDR3 has 11 residues. Trimming pared 0 bases from V and 15 bases from J, leaving 9 bases between. Germline-derived CDR1 and CDR2 are MNHNS and SASEGT. Written as DNA, the CDR3 is TGTGCCAGCAGTGAAGCTGGCCATCCGTTCTTC. Its translation: CASSEAGHPFF.

The gene calls are TRBV7-2 and TRBJ1-4; 7 bases match TRBD1. With 3 bases clipped from V and 10 bases from J, the junction kept 8 bases outside the gene matches. The CDR3 covers 14 residues. Germline CDR1 SGHTA, CDR2 FQGNSA. CDR3 sequence reads: CASSLNRGTGKLFF. In DNA, the CDR3 is TGTGCCAGCAGCTTGAACAGGGGAACCGGAAAACTGTTTTTT.

This clonotype was detected many times. The rearrangement links TRBV27 to TRBJ1-1, with D possibly matching TRBD1 (6 bases). Germline CDR1 is MNHEY and CDR2 is SMNVEV (reference sequence). V lost 3 bases to trimming and J lost 2 bases, with 13 bases between them. This CDR3 contains 15 residues. CDR3 sequence (DNA): TGTGCCAGCAGTTTTGGCAGGGGATCCAACACTGAAGCTTTCTTT. Its protein product is CASSFGRGSNTEAFF.